The next 23 T cell receptor beta chains were all read from a single sample in a study of regulatory T cells in long-lasting Graves disease. Stated time point: newly diagnosed GD, antithyroid drugs for less than 3 months. TCR sequences were obtained from RNA taken from PBMCs. CDR3-region Arm-PCR and iRepertoire HTBI primers produced the TCR beta libraries. TCRdb independently ran MiXCR on the multiplex PCR reads; one entry per CDR3 protein. The data contain more than 400,000 distinct CDR3 sequences, 15% to 20% of them seen just once; the ten biggest clones take up 12%. These same records also appear under a second study, on T cells in Graves' hyperthyroidism and ophthalmopathy.

The sequencing used peripheral blood mononuclear cells (PBMCs), collected at new diagnosis, from a patient treated with antithyroid drugs. Receptor source: a man aged 35-49 years with Graves disease.

This clonotype has a handful of counts. V is TRBV20-1 and J is TRBJ1-2, with D tentatively TRBD1 (5 bases). The V gene's germline CDR1 is DFQATT and CDR2 SNEGSKA (reference sequence). Trimming cost V 5 bases and J 3 bases, with 16 bases left between them. The CDR3 sequence is 14 residues long. For the CDR3, the DNA is TGCAGTGCTCAATTGAGGGGCGGACACTATGGCTACACCTTC. Translation: CSAQLRGGHYGYTF.

The CDR3 bases are TGCAGTGCAAAGAAAGGTGGAGGGGGGTCCTACGAGCAGTACTTC. Residues: CSAKKGGGGSYEQYF. This rearrangement joins TRBV20-1 to TRBJ2-7; D might be TRBD1 or TRBD2, each matching 6 bases. Trimming took 6 bases from V and 1 from J, leaving 19 bases between them. CDR1 is DFQATT and CDR2 is SNEGSKA in the germline V gene (reference sequence). This CDR3 region has 15 residues.

There are many counts of this clonotype. The rearrangement uses TRBV12-3 or TRBV12-4 and TRBJ2-7; 9 bases agree with TRBD1. Trimming removed 6 bases from V and 4 bases from J; junction bases left unmatched: 7. The CDR3 runs 14 residues. CDR3 bases: TGTGCCAGCAGGGCGGACGACAGGGGGTACGAGCAGTACTTC. Translation: CASRADDRGYEQYF.

The sample holds many counts of this clonotype. The V and J genes are TRBV2 and TRBJ2-7; 7 nucleotides agree with TRBD1. The germline V gene has CDR1 SNHLY and CDR2 FYNNEI. The CDR3 spans 14 residues. J lost 4 bases, V lost 1 base, and 4 bases had no gene match. This CDR3 reads CASSEEGTVYEQYF. DNA for the CDR3: TGTGCCAGCAGTGAAGAAGGGACAGTGTACGAGCAGTACTTC.

The table lists this clonotype with many counts. V is TRBV28 and J is TRBJ1-5; D possibly corresponds to TRBD1 (5 bases). V was cut by 2 bases and J by 4 bases, with 9 bases left in between. Looked up from germline, CDR1 is MDHEN and CDR2 is SYDVKM. This CDR3 spans 14 amino acids. The CDR3, as DNA: TGTGCCAGCAGTTTACTCGACAGAAATCAGCCCCAGCATTTT. This encodes CASSLLDRNQPQHF.

Many counts were recorded for this clonotype. The rearrangement uses TRBV12-3 or TRBV12-4 and TRBJ1-1, with TRBD1 matching 10 bases. The CDR3 is made up of 14 amino acids. V was pared by 6 bases and J by 7 bases, with 8 bases of the junction left unmatched. CDR3 bases: TGTGCCAGCAGGGCCAGACAGGGGGCCAGTGAAGCTTTCTTT. Its translation: CASRARQGASEAFF.

At least ten counts were recorded for this clonotype. This sequence joins TRBV7-2 and TRBJ2-1, with 9 bases aligning to TRBD1. J gave up 8 bases and V 3 bases, and 5 bases lay outside the gene matches. The CDR3 runs 14 residues. Germline CDR1 is SGHTA and CDR2 is FQGNSA. CDR3 in amino acids: CASSLGDRADEQFF. Here the CDR3 DNA reads TGTGCCAGCAGCTTGGGGGACAGGGCCGATGAGCAGTTCTTC. The whole variable domain, remainder taken from reference TRBV7-2 and TRBJ2-1, is GAGVSQSPSNKVTEKGKDVELRCDPISGHTALYWYRQSLGQGLEFLIYFQGNSAPDKSGLPSDRFSAERTGGSVSTLTIQRTQQEDSAVYLCASSLGDRADEQFFGPGTRLTVL.

This clonotype was seen a single time. The chain uses TRBV11-2 and TRBJ2-7; D is undetermined. The germline gives CDR1 SGHAT, CDR2 FQNNGV. CDR3 size: 11 residues. The V end was cut by 4 bases, the J end by 6 bases, with 7 bases between. DNA of the CDR3: TGTGCCAGCAGCTCCTCCCTCGAGCAGTACTTC. This translates into CASSSSLEQYF.

This clonotype has a count of ten or more. The rearrangement links TRBV20-1 to TRBJ2-1; 14 bases are shared with TRBD2. The V gene end was trimmed by 6 bases and the J gene end by 0 bases; junction bases not matched to a gene: 10. CDR3 length equals 18 residues. CDR1 and CDR2 from the germline V gene are DFQATT and SNEGSKA (reference sequence). Here the CDR3 reads CSARTSGRTLSSYNEQFF. The CDR3 DNA reads TGCAGTGCACGGACTAGCGGGAGGACCTTAAGCTCCTACAATGAGCAGTTCTTC.

This clonotype was seen many times. The V and J genes are TRBV12-3 or TRBV12-4 and TRBJ2-2; 10 bases are a match to TRBD2. V lost 6 bases, J lost 7 bases, and 11 bases stayed unmatched. There are 16 residues in the CDR3. CDR3 amino acids: CASRAPSGRMSGELFF. Here the CDR3 DNA reads TGTGCCAGCAGGGCCCCTAGCGGGAGAATGAGCGGGGAGCTGTTTTTT.

This clonotype was seen ten or more times. V and J are TRBV11-2 and TRBJ1-4, with D tentatively TRBD1 (6 bases). The germline V gene has CDR1 SGHAT and CDR2 FQNNGV. V was pared by 4 bases and J by 0 bases, with 9 bases between. CDR3 length equals 15 residues. The CDR3 protein is CASSYGTTTNEKLFF. CDR3 sequence (DNA): TGTGCCAGCAGCTACGGGACAACAACTAATGAAAAACTGTTTTTT.

The CDR3 region is CASSVDRAGSYEQYF. CDR3 nucleotide sequence: TGTGCCAGCAGCGTCGACAGGGCCGGCTCCTACGAGCAGTACTTC. The gene calls are TRBV5-5 and TRBJ2-7; 7 positions match TRBD1. Germline CDR1 and CDR2: SGHKS and YYEKEE (reference sequence). The CDR3 spans 15 residues. V trimming: 4 bases; J trimming: 0 bases; junction bases outside the gene matches: 7. Based on the CDR3 plus reference TRBV5-5 and TRBJ2-7, the full variable domain is DAGVTQSPTHLIKTRGQQVTLRCSPISGHKSVSWYQQVLGQGPQFIFQYYEKEERGRGNFPDRFSARQFPNYSSELNVNALLLGDSALYLCASSVDRAGSYEQYFGPGTRLTVT.

As concerns this clonotype: Its ends do not fully match the called genes, so a read error is possible. V and J are TRBV27 and TRBJ2-7, with D tentatively TRBD2 (7 bases). This CDR3 contains 14 residues. The germline V gene has CDR1 MNHEY and CDR2 SMNVEV (reference sequence). The DNA for the CDR3 is TGTACCAGCAGTTTACGCGGGGGCGCGTACGAGCAGTACTTC. Translated, it gives CTSSLRGGAYEQYF.

This clonotype showed up many times. The chain links TRBV5-4 to TRBJ2-1; unclear D gene. This CDR3 region has 15 residues. Germline assignment: CDR1 SGHNT and CDR2 YYREEE (reference sequence). The V end lost 4 bases, the J end lost 0 bases, and 11 bases lay between the germline ends. The CDR3 DNA is TGTGCCAGCAGCGGCGGCCCAAGCTCCTACAATGAGCAGTTCTTC. Translated, it gives CASSGGPSSYNEQFF.

Details on this clonotype: A much larger clonotype is one base distant, so this may be a read error. The V gene is TRBV20-1, the J gene TRBJ2-3; D may be TRBD2 (5 bases). CDR1 DFQATT and CDR2 SNEGSKA come from the germline V gene (reference sequence). The CDR3 is 13 residues long. The CDR3: CSARKGVEDTRYF. The CDR3 coding sequence is TGCAGTGCTAGGAAGGGAGTTGAAGATACGCGGTATTTT.

This clonotype was counted many times. The chain has TRBV6-5 and TRBJ2-3; 13 positions agree with TRBD2. J lost 3 bases, V lost 2 bases, and 8 bases had no gene match. The CDR3 extends over 18 amino acids. Germline CDR1 is MNHEY and CDR2 is SVGAGI. The CDR3 spells CASSYTLTSGRSTDTQYF. CDR3 nucleotides: TGTGCCAGCAGTTACACCCTGACTAGCGGGAGGTCGACAGATACGCAGTATTTT.

Comment on this clonotype: Since a much larger clone is just one base distant, this may be a read error. The chain joins TRBV28 to TRBJ2-3; perhaps D is TRBD1 or TRBD2 (5 bases each). The DNA end lines up better with TRBJ2-7; the J call may be wrong. This CDR3 is built from 12 residues. From germline, CDR1 is MDHEN and CDR2 SYDVKM. CDR3 loop: CASGSLGTEQYF. CDR3 nucleotides: TGTGCCAGCGGTTCTTTAGGGACCGAGCAGTACTTC.

This clonotype has a count of ten or more. The chain couples TRBV6-6 to TRBJ2-5; no reliable D call. V gave up 0 bases and J gave up 1 base, with 18 bases separating them. Germline V gene data show CDR1 as MNHNY and CDR2 as SVGAGI (reference sequence). The CDR3 loop spans 18 amino acids. The CDR3 nucleotides read TGTGCCAGCAGTTACTCGTGGCCTCCGGGTCCCCGCCAAGAGACCCAGTACTTC. This codes for CASSYSWPPGPRQETQYF.

This clonotype came up many times. The chain joins TRBV20-1 to TRBJ1-2, with 7 positions matching TRBD1. Germline V gene data show CDR1 as DFQATT and CDR2 as SNEGSKA (reference sequence). The V segment lost 3 bases and the J segment 7 bases; nucleotides outside the gene matches: 5. The CDR3 loop spans 12 amino acids. Written as DNA, the CDR3 is TGCAGTGCTAGCGACAGGGCGGGTGGCTACACCTTC. Encoded protein: CSASDRAGGYTF.

The rearrangement uses TRBV7-9 and TRBJ1-1; the match to TRBD1 covers 12 bases. CDR1 SEHNR and CDR2 FQNEAQ come from the germline V gene (reference sequence). This CDR3 spans 15 amino acids. J gave up 5 bases and V 3 bases, and 4 bases lay outside the gene matches. DNA of the CDR3: TGTGCCAGCAGCTTGGGACAGGGGGCGCGTACTGAAGCTTTCTTT. Translating it yields CASSLGQGARTEAFF.

This clonotype was recorded at least ten times. The J gene is TRBJ1-1, the V gene TRBV12-3 or TRBV12-4; D unresolved. V dropped 10 bases and J dropped 7 bases, with 19 bases sitting between them. This CDR3 spans 13 amino acids. The CDR3 is CATSIAGWFEAFF. The DNA of the CDR3 is TGTGCCACCTCAATTGCGGGTTGGTTTGAAGCTTTCTTT.

The chain is built from TRBV7-2 and TRBJ2-7, with a weak D call TRBD1 (6 bases). V shed 2 bases and J shed 4 bases, with 12 bases lying between them. The CDR3 runs to 14 residues. The germline V gene has CDR1 SGHTA and CDR2 FQGNSA. The CDR3 sequence is CASSLYRDIYEQYF. For the CDR3, the DNA is TGTGCCAGCAGCTTATACAGGGATATTTACGAGCAGTACTTC.

This chain joins TRBV18 and TRBJ2-1; 7 bases fit TRBD1. This CDR3 has 13 amino acids. Trimming removed 4 bases from V and 8 bases from J; junction bases left unmatched: 5. The germline V gene encodes CDR1 KGHSH and CDR2 LQKENI. The CDR3 region has the DNA TGTGCCAGCTCACTATACAGGGGCTATGAGCAGTTCTTC. Translating it yields CASSLYRGYEQFF.